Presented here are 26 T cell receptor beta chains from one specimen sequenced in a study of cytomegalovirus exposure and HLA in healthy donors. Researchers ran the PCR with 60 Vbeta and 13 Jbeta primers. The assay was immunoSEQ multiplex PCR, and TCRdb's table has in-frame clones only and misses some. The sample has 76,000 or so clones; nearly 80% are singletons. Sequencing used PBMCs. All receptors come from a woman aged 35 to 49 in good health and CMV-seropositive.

CDR3 sequence (DNA): TGTGCCAGCAGCTCCGACAGGGGGCGGAAAGCTTTCTTT. It specifies CASSSDRGRKAFF. The V call is TRBV11-1, the J call TRBJ1-1, with 10 bases matching TRBD1. This CDR3 is built from 13 residues. Germline CDR1 reads SGHAT; CDR2 reads FQDESV (reference sequence). V dropped 4 bases and J dropped 9; count of bases not matched to a gene: 5.

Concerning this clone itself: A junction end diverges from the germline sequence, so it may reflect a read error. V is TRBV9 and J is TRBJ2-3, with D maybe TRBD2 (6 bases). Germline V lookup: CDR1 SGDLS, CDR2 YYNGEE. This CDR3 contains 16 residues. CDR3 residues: CAGSVDGPGGTDTQYF. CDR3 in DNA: TGTGCCGGCAGCGTAGATGGGCCTGGGGGGACAGATACGCAGTATTTT.

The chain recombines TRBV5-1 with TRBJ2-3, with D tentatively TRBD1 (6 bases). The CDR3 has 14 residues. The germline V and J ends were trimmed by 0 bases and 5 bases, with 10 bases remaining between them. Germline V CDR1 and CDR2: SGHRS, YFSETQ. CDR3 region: CASSLGQVLDTQYF. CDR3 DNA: TGCGCCAGCAGCTTGGGACAGGTTCTAGATACGCAGTATTTT.

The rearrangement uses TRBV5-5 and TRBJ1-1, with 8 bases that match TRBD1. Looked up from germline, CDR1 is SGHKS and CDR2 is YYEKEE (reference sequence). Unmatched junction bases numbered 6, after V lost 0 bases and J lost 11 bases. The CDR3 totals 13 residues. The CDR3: CASSLAGTGGAFF. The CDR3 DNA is TGTGCCAGCAGCTTGGCGGGGACAGGTGGGGCTTTCTTT.

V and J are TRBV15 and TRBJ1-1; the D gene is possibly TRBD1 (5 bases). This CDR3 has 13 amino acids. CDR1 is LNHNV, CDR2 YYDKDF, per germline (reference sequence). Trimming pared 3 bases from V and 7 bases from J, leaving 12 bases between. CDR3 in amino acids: CATSSGRVYEAFF. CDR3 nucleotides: TGTGCCACCAGCAGCGGCAGGGTTTATGAAGCTTTCTTT.

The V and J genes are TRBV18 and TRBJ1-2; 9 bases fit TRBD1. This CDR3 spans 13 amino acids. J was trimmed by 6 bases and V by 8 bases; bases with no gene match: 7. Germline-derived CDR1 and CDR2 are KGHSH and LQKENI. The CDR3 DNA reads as TGTGCCAGCAGACCGGACAGGGGTGATGGCTACACCTTC. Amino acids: CASRPDRGDGYTF.

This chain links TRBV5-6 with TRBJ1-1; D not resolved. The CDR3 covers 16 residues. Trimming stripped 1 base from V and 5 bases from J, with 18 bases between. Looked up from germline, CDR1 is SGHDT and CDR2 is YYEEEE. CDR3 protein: CASSLSGRVFRTEAFF. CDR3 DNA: TGTGCCAGCAGCTTGTCTGGGCGCGTATTCCGGACTGAAGCTTTCTTT.

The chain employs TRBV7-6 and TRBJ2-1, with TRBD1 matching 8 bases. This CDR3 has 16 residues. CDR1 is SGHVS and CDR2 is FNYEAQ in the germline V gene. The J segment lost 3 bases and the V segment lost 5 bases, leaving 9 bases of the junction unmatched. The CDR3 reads CASSDRGQGRYNEQFF. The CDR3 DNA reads TGTGCCAGCAGCGATAGAGGACAGGGTCGCTACAATGAGCAGTTCTTC.

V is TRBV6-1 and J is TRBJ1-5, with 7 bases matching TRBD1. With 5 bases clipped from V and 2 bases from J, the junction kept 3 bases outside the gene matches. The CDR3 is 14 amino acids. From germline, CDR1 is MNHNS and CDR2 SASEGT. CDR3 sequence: CASSLTGGNQPQHF. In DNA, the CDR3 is TGTGCCAGCAGTTTAACAGGGGGCAATCAGCCCCAGCATTTT.

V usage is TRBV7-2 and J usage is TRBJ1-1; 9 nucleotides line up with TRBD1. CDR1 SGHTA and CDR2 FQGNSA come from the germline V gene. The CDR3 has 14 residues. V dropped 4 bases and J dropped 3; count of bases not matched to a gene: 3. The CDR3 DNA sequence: TGTGCCAGCAGCTGGACAGGGGCGGACACTGAAGCTTTCTTT. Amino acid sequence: CASSWTGADTEAFF.

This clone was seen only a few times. DNA of the CDR3: TGCGCCAGCAGCTTGGTTTCGTCCGAAGAGACCCAGTACTTC. This codes for CASSLVSSEETQYF. V gene TRBV5-1 combines with J gene TRBJ2-5; D remains unclear. The CDR3 extends over 14 amino acids. Germline CDR1 and CDR2: SGHRS and YFSETQ. Trimming shortened V by 0 bases and J by 3 bases, and 9 bases separated the two germline ends.

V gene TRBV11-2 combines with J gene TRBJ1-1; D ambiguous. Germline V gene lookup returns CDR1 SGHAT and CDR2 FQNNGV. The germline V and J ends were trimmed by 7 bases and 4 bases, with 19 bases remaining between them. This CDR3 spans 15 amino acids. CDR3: CASTANRAGSTEAFF. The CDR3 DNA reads TGTGCCAGCACCGCAAATAGGGCCGGGAGCACTGAAGCTTTCTTT.

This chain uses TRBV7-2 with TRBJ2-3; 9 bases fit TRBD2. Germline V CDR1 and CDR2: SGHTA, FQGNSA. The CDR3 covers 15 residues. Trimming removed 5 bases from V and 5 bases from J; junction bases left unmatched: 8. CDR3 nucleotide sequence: TGTGCCAGCAGCAAAGGCGGGGGGGAGGGAGATACGCAGTATTTT. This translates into CASSKGGGEGDTQYF.

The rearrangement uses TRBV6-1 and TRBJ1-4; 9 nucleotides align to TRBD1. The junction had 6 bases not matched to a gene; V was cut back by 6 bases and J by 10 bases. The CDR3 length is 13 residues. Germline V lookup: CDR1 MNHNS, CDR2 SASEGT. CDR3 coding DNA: TGTGCCAGCAGGTCGAGACAGGGGGGAAAACTGTTTTTT. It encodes CASRSRQGGKLFF.

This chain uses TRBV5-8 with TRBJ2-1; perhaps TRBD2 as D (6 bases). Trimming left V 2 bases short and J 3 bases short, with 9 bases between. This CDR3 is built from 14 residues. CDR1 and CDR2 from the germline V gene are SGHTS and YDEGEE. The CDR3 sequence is CASSFGTDYNEQFF. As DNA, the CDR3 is TGTGCCAGCAGCTTTGGGACTGACTACAATGAGCAGTTCTTC.

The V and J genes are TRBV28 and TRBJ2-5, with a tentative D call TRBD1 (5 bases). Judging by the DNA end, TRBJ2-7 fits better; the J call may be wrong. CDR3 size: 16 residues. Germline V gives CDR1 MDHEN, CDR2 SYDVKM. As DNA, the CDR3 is TGTGCCAGCAGACCGATCGACAGTCTCCCCTCCTACGAGCAGTACTTC. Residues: CASRPIDSLPSYEQYF.

The CDR3 is CASSAGTGSYGYTF. The CDR3 DNA reads as TGTGCCAGTAGTGCCGGGACAGGCTCCTATGGCTACACCTTC. This sequence joins TRBV19 and TRBJ1-2; 8 bases agree with TRBD1. Unmatched junction bases numbered 6, after V lost 5 bases and J lost 4 bases. Germline CDR1 is LNHDA and CDR2 is SQIVND (reference sequence). This CDR3 has 14 residues.

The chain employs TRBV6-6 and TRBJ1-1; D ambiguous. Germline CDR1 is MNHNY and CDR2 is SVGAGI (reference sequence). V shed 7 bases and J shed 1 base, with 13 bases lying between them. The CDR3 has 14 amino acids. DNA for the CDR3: TGTGCCAGCACCCCCGTACATCGGAACACTGAAGCTTTCTTT. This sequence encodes CASTPVHRNTEAFF.

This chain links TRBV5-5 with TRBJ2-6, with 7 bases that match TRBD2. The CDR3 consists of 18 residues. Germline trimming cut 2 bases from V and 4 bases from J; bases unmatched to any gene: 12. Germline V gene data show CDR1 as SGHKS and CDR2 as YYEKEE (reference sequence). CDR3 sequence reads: CASSFEHYGLGGANVLTF. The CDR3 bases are TGTGCCAGCAGCTTTGAACATTACGGACTAGGAGGGGCCAACGTCCTGACTTTC.

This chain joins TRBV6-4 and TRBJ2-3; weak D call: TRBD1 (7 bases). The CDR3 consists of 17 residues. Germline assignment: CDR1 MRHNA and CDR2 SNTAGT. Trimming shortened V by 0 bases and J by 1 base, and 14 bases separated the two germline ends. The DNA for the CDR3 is TGTGCCAGCAGTGACTCCCCAGGGGGGTCGGGCACAGATACGCAGTATTTT. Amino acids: CASSDSPGGSGTDTQYF.

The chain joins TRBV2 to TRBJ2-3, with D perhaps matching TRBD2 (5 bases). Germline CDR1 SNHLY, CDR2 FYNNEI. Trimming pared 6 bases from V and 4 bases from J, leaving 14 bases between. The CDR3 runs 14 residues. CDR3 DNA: TGTGCCAGCAGCGGAACTAGTTTGGCAGATACGCAGTATTTT. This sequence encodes CASSGTSLADTQYF.

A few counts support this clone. In DNA form, the CDR3 reads TGTGCCAGCAGCTTTTACTCGAACACCGGGGAGCTGTTTTTT. This translates into CASSFYSNTGELFF. The chain links TRBV5-5 to TRBJ2-2; D is unresolved. This CDR3 comprises 14 residues. The V gene lost 2 bases and the J gene lost 0 bases, with 5 bases spanning the gap. Per the germline V gene, CDR1 is SGHKS and CDR2 is YYEKEE (reference sequence).

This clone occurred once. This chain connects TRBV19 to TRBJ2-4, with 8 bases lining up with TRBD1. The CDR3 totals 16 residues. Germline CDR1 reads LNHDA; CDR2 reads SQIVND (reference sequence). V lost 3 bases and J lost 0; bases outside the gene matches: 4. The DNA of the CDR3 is TGTGCCAGTAGTATGGACAGGGTTCTAGCCAAAAACATTCAGTACTTC. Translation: CASSMDRVLAKNIQYF.

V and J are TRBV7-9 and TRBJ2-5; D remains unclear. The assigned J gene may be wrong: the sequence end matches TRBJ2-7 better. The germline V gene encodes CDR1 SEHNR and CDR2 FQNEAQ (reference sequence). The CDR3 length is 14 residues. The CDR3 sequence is CASSLGGLINEQYF. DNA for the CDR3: TGTGCCAGCAGCCTAGGCGGTTTAATAAACGAGCAGTACTTC.

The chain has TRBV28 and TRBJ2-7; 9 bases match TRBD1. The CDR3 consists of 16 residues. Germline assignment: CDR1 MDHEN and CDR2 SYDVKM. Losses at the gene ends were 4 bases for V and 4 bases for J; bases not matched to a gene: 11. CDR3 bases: TGTGCCAGCAGTTCCCCAAGCTTGACAGGGGGTTACGAGCAGTACTTC. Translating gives CASSSPSLTGGYEQYF.

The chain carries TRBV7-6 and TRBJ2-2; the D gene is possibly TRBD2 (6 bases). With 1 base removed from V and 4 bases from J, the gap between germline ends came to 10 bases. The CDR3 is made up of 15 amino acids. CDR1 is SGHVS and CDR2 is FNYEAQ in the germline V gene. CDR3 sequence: CASSLGQGGTGELFF. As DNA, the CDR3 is TGTGCCAGCAGCTTAGGCCAGGGAGGCACCGGGGAGCTGTTTTTT.